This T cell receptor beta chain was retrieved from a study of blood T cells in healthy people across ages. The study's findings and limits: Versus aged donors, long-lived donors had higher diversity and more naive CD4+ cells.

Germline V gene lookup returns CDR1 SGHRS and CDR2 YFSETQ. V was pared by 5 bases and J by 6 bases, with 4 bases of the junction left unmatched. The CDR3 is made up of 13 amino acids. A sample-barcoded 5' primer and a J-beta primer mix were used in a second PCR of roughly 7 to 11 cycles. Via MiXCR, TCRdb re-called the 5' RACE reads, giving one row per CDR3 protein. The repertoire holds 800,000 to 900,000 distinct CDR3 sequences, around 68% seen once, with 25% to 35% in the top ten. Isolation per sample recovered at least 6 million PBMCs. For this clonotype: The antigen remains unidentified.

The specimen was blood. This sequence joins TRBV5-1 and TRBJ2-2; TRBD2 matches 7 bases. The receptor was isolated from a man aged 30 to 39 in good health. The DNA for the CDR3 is TGCGCCAGCAGGCCGGCGGGGGCCGGGGAGCTGTTTTTT. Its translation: CASRPAGAGELFF.